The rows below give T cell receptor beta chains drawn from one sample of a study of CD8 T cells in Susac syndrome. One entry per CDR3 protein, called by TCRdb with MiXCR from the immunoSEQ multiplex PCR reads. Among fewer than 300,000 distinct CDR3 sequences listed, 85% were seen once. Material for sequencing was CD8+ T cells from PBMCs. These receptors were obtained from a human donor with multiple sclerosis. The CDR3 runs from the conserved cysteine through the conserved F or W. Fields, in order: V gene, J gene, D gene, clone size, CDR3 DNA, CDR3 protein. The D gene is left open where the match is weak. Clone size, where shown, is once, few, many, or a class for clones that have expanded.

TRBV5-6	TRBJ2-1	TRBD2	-	TGTGCCAGCAGCTTAGGGACTATCAATGAGCAGTTCTTC	CASSLGTINEQFF
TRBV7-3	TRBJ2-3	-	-	TGTGCCAGCAGCCCCGGAGCCGGGAAGGCCCTACTGGATACGCAGTATTTT	CASSPGAGKALLDTQYF
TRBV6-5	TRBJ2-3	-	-	TGTGCCAGCAGTCTCGAGGGGGAAGCAGATACGCAGTATTTT	CASSLEGEADTQYF
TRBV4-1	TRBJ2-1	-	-	TGCGCCAGCAGCCCAAGGGCCTCGACGCCCGGTGAGCAGTTCTTC	CASSPRASTPGEQFF
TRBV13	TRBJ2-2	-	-	TGTGCCAGCAGCTTCGCCGGGACAAACACCGGGGAGCTGTTTTTT	CASSFAGTNTGELFF
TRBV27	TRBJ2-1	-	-	TGTGCCAGCAGTTTCGGGGGAGGAGGGTACAATGAGCAGTTCTTC	CASSFGGGGYNEQFF
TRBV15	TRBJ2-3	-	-	TGTGCCACCAGCAGAGATCGGGTGGGGAGAACCCCAGATACGCAGTATTTT	CATSRDRVGRTPDTQYF
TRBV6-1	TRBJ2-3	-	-	TGTGCCTCTCGAGGGGGTTTCCATCCTAGCACAGATACGCAGTATTTT	CASRGGFHPSTDTQYF
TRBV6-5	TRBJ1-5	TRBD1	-	TGTGCCAGCAGTTGGGACAGGGGGTTCCGCTACAATGCCAATCAGCCCCAGCATTTT	CASSWDRGFRYNANQPQHF
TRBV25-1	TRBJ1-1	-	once	TGTGCCAGCAGGGACTCCAGCACTGAAGCTTTCTTT	CASRDSSTEAFF
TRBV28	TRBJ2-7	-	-	TGTGCCAGCAGTTTTTTCCCAGGGTCACCCTACGAGCAGTACTTC	CASSFFPGSPYEQYF
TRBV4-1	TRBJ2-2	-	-	TGCGCCAGCAGCCAGGGACCCGGGACTCCCACCGGGGAGCTGTTTTTT	CASSQGPGTPTGELFF
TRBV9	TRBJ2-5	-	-	TGTGCCAGCAGCGGGAGTGAGCAAGAGACCCAGTACTTC	CASSGSEQETQYF
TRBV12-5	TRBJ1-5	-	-	TGTGCTAGTGGTGGGGTTATAGGGAAAGTAGATAGCAATCAGCCCCAGCATTTT	CASGGVIGKVDSNQPQHF
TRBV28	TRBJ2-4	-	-	TGTGCCAGCAGTTTTCAGCACATAGCCAAAAACATTCAGTACTTC	CASSFQHIAKNIQYF
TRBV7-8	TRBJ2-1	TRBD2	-	TGTGCCAGCACCTTCCGTTTGATTGGTAGCGGGAGTCGTTACAATGAGCAGTTCTTC	CASTFRLIGSGSRYNEQFF
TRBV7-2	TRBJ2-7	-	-	TGTGCCAGCAGCTTATTGTCCGGGAGCGAGCAGTACTTC	CASSLLSGSEQYF
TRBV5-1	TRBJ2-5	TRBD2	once	TGCGCCAGCAGCCCCCACCTAGCGGGAGTCCGGGAGACCCAGTACTTC	CASSPHLAGVRETQYF
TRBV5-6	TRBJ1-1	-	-	TGTGCCATAAGGGCGGGGAAGGGTGACACTGAAGCTTTCTTT	CAIRAGKGDTEAFF
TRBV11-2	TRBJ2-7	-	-	TGTGCCAGCAGCTTCGGTGGGAGTTGGTACGAGCAGTACTTC	CASSFGGSWYEQYF
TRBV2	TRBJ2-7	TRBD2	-	TGTGCCAGCAAACTAGCGGGTGCTGAAACCTACGAGCAGTACTTC	CASKLAGAETYEQYF
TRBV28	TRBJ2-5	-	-	TGTGCCAGCCAGTCGGAGACCCAGTACTTC	CASQSETQYF
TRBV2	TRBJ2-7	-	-	TGTGCCACCACAGGACCCGTTTACGAGCAGTACTTC	CATTGPVYEQYF
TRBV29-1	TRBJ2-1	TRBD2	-	TGCAGCGTTGAACGGGAGGCCCCGGGTGAGCAGTTCTTC	CSVEREAPGEQFF
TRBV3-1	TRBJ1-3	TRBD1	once	TGTGCCAGCAGCCACCTCGGGGAGGGGGCAACTGGAAACACCATATATTTT	CASSHLGEGATGNTIYF
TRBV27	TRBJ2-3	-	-	TGTGCCAGCAGTCCCTTTGCACGGGCCTTATATTTT	CASSPFARALYF
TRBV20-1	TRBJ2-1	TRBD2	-	TGCAGTGCTAGAGGGGAGACTAGCGGGAGCTATGAGCAGTTCTTC	CSARGETSGSYEQFF
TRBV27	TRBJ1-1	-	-	TGTGCCAGCAGAACACAGGGTTTGAACACTGAAGCTTTCTTT	CASRTQGLNTEAFF
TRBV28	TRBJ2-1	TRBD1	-	TGTGCCAGCAGTGGGACAGGGGGTTCGTATGAGCAGTTCTTC	CASSGTGGSYEQFF
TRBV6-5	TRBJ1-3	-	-	TGTGCCAGCAGCTGGGACGGAACCTCTGGAAACACCATATATTTT	CASSWDGTSGNTIYF
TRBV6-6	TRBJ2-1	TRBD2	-	TGTGCCAGCAGCCACGTAGCGGGAGGTTACAATGAGCAGTTCTTC	CASSHVAGGYNEQFF
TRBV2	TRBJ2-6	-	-	TGTGCCACCCTGGCCGCCAACGTCCTGACTTTC	CATLAANVLTF
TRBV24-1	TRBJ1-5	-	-	TGTGCCACCGGTGGAGGGGATAGCAATCAGCCCCAGCATTTT	CATGGGDSNQPQHF
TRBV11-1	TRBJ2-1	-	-	TGTGCCAGCAGCTCCCCTTACAATGAGCAGTTCTTC	CASSSPYNEQFF
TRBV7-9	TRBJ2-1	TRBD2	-	TGTGCCAGCAGCCTCGGACTAGCGGAGGTCAATGAGCAGTTCTTC	CASSLGLAEVNEQFF
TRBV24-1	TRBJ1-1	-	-	TGTGCCACCAGACAGGGGAACACTGAAGCTTTCTTT	CATRQGNTEAFF
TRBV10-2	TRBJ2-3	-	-	TGCGCCAGCAAGGTACAGGGAGCAGATACGCAGTATTTT	CASKVQGADTQYF
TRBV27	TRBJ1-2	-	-	TGTGCCAGCAGGACAGGACCATTTGGCTACACCTTC	CASRTGPFGYTF
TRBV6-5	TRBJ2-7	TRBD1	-	TGTCTCGCCGGGACAGGGATGGAGCAGTACTTC	CLAGTGMEQYF
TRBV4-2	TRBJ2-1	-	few	TGTGCCAGCAGCCAAGAGAGGGAGGTGTACAATGAGCAGTTCTTC	CASSQEREVYNEQFF
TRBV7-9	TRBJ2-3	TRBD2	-	TGTGCCAGCAGCAGCCAGGCGGGAGGGGACGCGGATACGCAGTATTTT	CASSSQAGGDADTQYF
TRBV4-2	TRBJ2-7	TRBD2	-	TGTGCCAGCATCAGGGGACTAGCGGGAGGGCCCCACGAGCAGTACTTC	CASIRGLAGGPHEQYF
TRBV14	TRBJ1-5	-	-	TGTGCCAGCAGCCAAGATCTGAATCAGCCCCAGCATTTT	CASSQDLNQPQHF
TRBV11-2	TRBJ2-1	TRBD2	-	TGTGCCAGCAGCTTTGAGCGGGACTACAATGAGCAGTTCTTC	CASSFERDYNEQFF
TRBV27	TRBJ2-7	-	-	TGTGCCAGCAGTTTATCGATCTGGATACAGGAGCAGTACTTC	CASSLSIWIQEQYF
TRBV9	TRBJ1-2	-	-	TGTGCCAGCAATCCCGGCTACACCTTC	CASNPGYTF
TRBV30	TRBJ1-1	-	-	TGTGCCTGGAGCCGACTATCCCCGGCTTTCTTT	CAWSRLSPAFF
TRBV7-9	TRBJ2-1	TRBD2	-	TGTGCCAGCAGCTCCCGCGCCGGGACTAGGAACAATGAGCAGTTCTTC	CASSSRAGTRNNEQFF
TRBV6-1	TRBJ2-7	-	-	TGTGCCAGCAGTGAAGCCGGGGGTGTCGAGCAGTACTTC	CASSEAGGVEQYF
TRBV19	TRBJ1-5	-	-	TGTGCCAGTAGTAGGGGGGAGGGCAATCAGCCCCAGCATTTT	CASSRGEGNQPQHF
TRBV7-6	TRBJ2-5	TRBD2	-	TGTGCCAGCAGCTTATCGATTGGGGCTAGCGGGAGGGATCAAGAGACCCAGTACTTC	CASSLSIGASGRDQETQYF
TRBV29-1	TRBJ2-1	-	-	TGCAGCGTAGACTCTGGAGGGGACAATGAGCAGTTCTTC	CSVDSGGDNEQFF
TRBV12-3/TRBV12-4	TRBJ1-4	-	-	TGTGCCAGCATCGGGGCGGCGGGCCGGGAAAAACTGTTTTTT	CASIGAAGREKLFF
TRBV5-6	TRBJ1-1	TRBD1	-	TGTGCCAGCACCCTGACAGGGGTAAACACTGAAGCTTTCTTT	CASTLTGVNTEAFF
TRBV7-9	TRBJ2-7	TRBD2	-	TGTGCCAGCAGCGGCGAGACTAGCGGGAGCTCCTACGAGCAGTACTTC	CASSGETSGSSYEQYF
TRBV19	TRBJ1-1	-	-	TGTGCCAGTAGTATAGGTCCAGCGACCAACACTGGAGCTTTCTTT	CASSIGPATNTGAFF
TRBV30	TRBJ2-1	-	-	TGTGCCTGCCAATGGACCTTCAACAATGAGCAGTTCTTC	CACQWTFNNEQFF
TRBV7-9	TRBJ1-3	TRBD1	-	TGTGCCAGCAGCTTGGGGACAGCCAGCTCTGGAAACACCATATATTTT	CASSLGTASSGNTIYF